This TCR beta chain was found in a study of tumor-infiltrating lymphocytes in primary liver carcinoma. From unsorted bulk tissue weighing about 18-30 mg, DNA and RNA were co-extracted. To note about this clonotype: One end of the junction is discordant with germline, which a read error may explain.

cDNA specific to TCR beta was made from approximately 0.55 ug of total RNA, with a constant-region primer employed for priming. Sequencing libraries for TCR beta derived from three nested multiplex PCR rounds that used slightly modified ARM-PCR. Amplification in the first two PCR rounds was performed using TRBV1-TRBV30 forward primers and a C-beta reverse primer for 10 cycles each. MiXCR, applied by TCRdb to the multiplex PCR reads, yields one record per CDR3 protein. The repertoire includes tens of thousands of distinct CDR3 sequences, roughly 69% of them detected once, and approximately 26% sits in the top ten. The length of the CDR3 is 12 residues. From germline, CDR1 is MGHRA and CDR2 YSYEKL.

Sequencing used tumor-adjacent normal liver tissue. The chain carries TRBV4-1 and TRBJ1-1, with D maybe TRBD1 (5 bases). The receptor comes from a man in his forties with primary liver carcinoma and hepatitis B virus infection. The CDR3 nucleotides read TGTGCCAGCAGAGGGCTGGGGGCTGAAGCTTTCTTT. Its protein is CASRGLGAEAFF.